Presented here are 21 T cell receptor beta chains from one specimen sequenced in a study of blood T cell repertoires in COVID-19. Data came from immunoSEQ multiplex PCR; TCRdb stores just in-frame clones and leaves some out. The sample consists of approximately 200,000 clones, 70% to 90% of them appearing once. The sequenced sample consisted of peripheral blood. These receptors originate from a man aged 50 to 60 who had recovered from COVID-19.

The sample holds a few counts of this clone. The rearrangement links TRBV5-4 to TRBJ2-3; 7 nucleotides match TRBD1. This CDR3 has 15 residues. After removal of 4 bases from V and 3 bases from J, the junction contained 8 bases not matched to a gene. Germline CDR1 and CDR2: SGHNT and YYREEE (reference sequence). CDR3 sequence (DNA): TGTGCCAGCAGCCCGACAGGGTTTGGAACAGATACGCAGTATTTT. This codes for CASSPTGFGTDTQYF.

The V call is TRBV28, the J call TRBJ2-7; TRBD2 matches 10 bases. J lost 4 bases, V lost 4 bases, and 7 bases had no gene match. Germline V gene data show CDR1 as MDHEN and CDR2 as SYDVKM. The CDR3 is made up of 15 amino acids. Written as DNA, the CDR3 is TGTGCCAGCAGTTCGAGGGGACTAGCGACATACGAGCAGTACTTC. It encodes CASSSRGLATYEQYF.

The chain recombines TRBV10-3 with TRBJ2-3, with 12 bases fitting TRBD2. Losses at the gene ends were 6 bases for V and 5 bases for J; bases not matched to a gene: 3. This CDR3 is built from 14 residues. Germline V gene data show CDR1 as ENHRY and CDR2 as SYGVKD. This CDR3 reads CAIRPGLAGDTQYF. In DNA, the CDR3 is TGTGCCATCAGGCCGGGACTAGCGGGAGATACGCAGTATTTT.

The CDR3 loop is CASREREISSGANVLTF. The CDR3 bases are TGTGCCAGCAGAGAGCGGGAGATCAGCTCTGGGGCCAACGTCCTGACTTTC. The chain employs TRBV27 and TRBJ2-6; 8 bases match TRBD2. This CDR3 comprises 17 residues. Germline V gene data show CDR1 as MNHEY and CDR2 as SMNVEV (reference sequence). The V and J ends lost 6 bases and 0 bases, in that order; junction bases with no gene match: 7.

The chain carries TRBV28 and TRBJ2-6; 7 bases are a match to TRBD1. Trimming at V came to 3 bases and at J to 0 bases, leaving 8 bases not matched to a gene. The CDR3 covers 18 residues. Germline V gives CDR1 MDHEN, CDR2 SYDVKM. CDR3 sequence reads: CASSFYGQAPSGANVLTF. DNA of the CDR3: TGTGCCAGCAGTTTTTATGGACAGGCGCCCTCTGGGGCCAACGTCCTGACTTTC.

The chain couples TRBV28 to TRBJ1-6; TRBD1 matches 7 bases. CDR3 length: 15 residues. Germline CDR1 MDHEN, CDR2 SYDVKM. V trimming: 6 bases; J trimming: 10 bases; junction bases outside the gene matches: 12. The CDR3 spells CASRTGAKGGSPLHF. CDR3 nucleotides: TGTGCCAGCAGAACAGGGGCGAAGGGCGGCTCACCCCTCCACTTT.

This clone was seen only a few times. V is TRBV28 and J is TRBJ1-2; 9 bases map to TRBD1. The CDR3 has 20 amino acids. The J segment lost 6 bases and the V segment lost 3 bases, leaving 23 bases of the junction unmatched. Germline V gives CDR1 MDHEN, CDR2 SYDVKM. This chain's CDR3 is CASSFIVGELQGAMSDGYTF. CDR3 nucleotide sequence: TGTGCCAGCAGTTTCATCGTTGGGGAGTTACAGGGGGCTATGTCGGATGGCTACACCTTC.

J is TRBJ1-1 and V is TRBV12-3 or TRBV12-4, with TRBD1 identical over 11 bases. The V segment lost 5 bases and the J segment 10 bases; nucleotides outside the gene matches: 6. This CDR3 spans 13 amino acids. CDR3 sequence: CASSRGTGGAAFF. The CDR3 nucleotides read TGTGCCAGCAGTAGGGGGACAGGGGGAGCAGCTTTCTTT.

V usage is TRBV6-1 and J usage is TRBJ2-7; D perhaps matches TRBD2 (6 bases). V was clipped by 2 bases and J by 0 bases, with 11 bases between them. This CDR3 spans 15 amino acids. Germline assignment: CDR1 MNHNS and CDR2 SASEGT. The CDR3 bases are TGTGCCAGCAGTGAAATGGGACTCGGCTCCTACGAGCAGTACTTC. Its protein product is CASSEMGLGSYEQYF.

The count of this clone is one. V is TRBV18 and J is TRBJ1-2; 7 positions match TRBD1. Looked up from germline, CDR1 is KGHSH and CDR2 is LQKENI. V was clipped by 4 bases and J by 7 bases; unmatched bases: 12. This CDR3 is 15 amino acids long. The CDR3 loop is CASSRNPGTDLGYTF. The CDR3, as DNA: TGTGCCAGCTCACGGAATCCCGGGACAGACCTTGGCTACACCTTC.

This chain connects TRBV27 to TRBJ1-1; 9 nucleotides match TRBD1. Trimming at V came to 3 bases and at J to 2 bases, leaving 1 base not matched to a gene. Germline V lookup: CDR1 MNHEY, CDR2 SMNVEV (reference sequence). The length of the CDR3 is 14 residues. The CDR3 bases are TGTGCCAGCAGTTTCACAGGGGGCAACACTGAAGCTTTCTTT. This encodes CASSFTGGNTEAFF.

The chain is built from TRBV19 and TRBJ1-3; no definite D call. CDR3 length: 13 residues. Trimming cost V 7 bases and J 0 bases, with 7 bases left between them. Germline-derived CDR1 and CDR2 are LNHDA and SQIVND (reference sequence). The CDR3 DNA is TGTGCCAGTACACAGTACTCTGGAAACACCATATATTTT. As protein: CASTQYSGNTIYF. Filled out from reference TRBV19 and TRBJ1-3, the complete variable domain reads DGGITQSPKYLFRKEGQNVTLSCEQNLNHDAMYWYRQDPGQGLRLIYYSQIVNDFQKGDIAEGYSVSREKKESFPLTVTSAQKNPTAFYLCASTQYSGNTIYFGEGSWLTVV.

The V gene is TRBV19, the J gene TRBJ2-3; 7 nucleotides agree with TRBD1. The V and J ends lost 1 base and 2 bases, in that order; junction bases with no gene match: 12. Germline assignment: CDR1 LNHDA and CDR2 SQIVND (reference sequence). The CDR3 length is 18 residues. Here the CDR3 reads CASSIGPLEGANTDTQYF. DNA of the CDR3: TGTGCCAGTAGTATAGGCCCGTTAGAGGGGGCTAACACAGATACGCAGTATTTT.

This chain joins TRBV30 and TRBJ2-2; TRBD2 aligns across 12 bases. The CDR3 totals 14 residues. Germline CDR1 GTSNPN, CDR2 SVGIG (reference sequence). Trimming took 5 bases from V and 6 from J; bases not matched to a gene: 4. DNA of the CDR3: TGTGCCTGGTCTAGCGGGAGGGCCCCCGGGGAGCTGTTTTTT. Translated: CAWSSGRAPGELFF.

This clone was seen a handful of times. The gene calls are TRBV2 and TRBJ1-5; TRBD1 might be the D (5 bases). The CDR3 is 13 amino acids. Germline CDR1 reads SNHLY; CDR2 reads FYNNEI. With 7 bases removed from V and 0 bases from J, the gap between germline ends came to 7 bases. CDR3 protein: CASTRDSNQPQHF. The CDR3 DNA sequence: TGTGCCAGCACCAGGGATAGCAATCAGCCCCAGCATTTT.

V gene TRBV7-8 combines with J gene TRBJ2-2; D is possibly TRBD1 (6 bases). This CDR3 comprises 15 residues. Trimming cost V 5 bases and J 8 bases, with 18 bases left between them. Germline CDR1 SGHVS, CDR2 FQNEAQ. The CDR3 region has the DNA TGTGCCAGCAGCCACAGGGCCTTCGAGCTGGGGGAGCTGTTTTTT. Its protein product is CASSHRAFELGELFF.

The CDR3 nucleotides read TGTGCCAGCACAGGACAGTTCTACGAGCAGTACTTC. This codes for CASTGQFYEQYF. The V gene is TRBV2, the J gene TRBJ2-7; TRBD1 is a possible D gene (6 bases). CDR1 and CDR2 from the germline V gene are SNHLY and FYNNEI. The CDR3 loop spans 12 amino acids. Trimming cost V 7 bases and J 3 bases, with 10 bases left between them.

The rearrangement joins TRBV18 to TRBJ2-2; TRBD1 is a possible D gene (5 bases). This CDR3 is 17 amino acids long. CDR1 is KGHSH, CDR2 LQKENI, per germline. V lost 2 bases and J 1 base, leaving 14 bases between the germline ends. CDR3 sequence reads: CASSPNRLALNTGELFF. CDR3 nucleotides: TGTGCCAGCTCACCAAACAGGTTAGCCCTGAACACCGGGGAGCTGTTTTTT.

The V call is TRBV21-1, the J call TRBJ2-2; TRBD1, the table's D call, lacks a check against the DNA. TRBV21-1 is labeled a pseudogene. The CDR3 has 16 amino acids. CDR3 sequence: CASSKLGHSNTGELFF. Written as DNA, the CDR3 is TGTGCCAGCAGCAAACTAGGACACTCGAACACCGGGGAGCTGTTTTTT.

V usage is TRBV7-6 and J usage is TRBJ1-2; TRBD1 aligns across 7 bases. This CDR3 has 15 residues. Germline values: CDR1 SGHVS, CDR2 FNYEAQ. With 5 bases clipped from V and 6 bases from J, the junction kept 12 bases outside the gene matches. This chain's CDR3 is CASSPVVTGSNGYTF. The CDR3 DNA reads TGTGCCAGCAGCCCCGTTGTGACAGGGTCTAATGGCTACACCTTC.

The chain joins TRBV28 to TRBJ1-6; TRBD1 matches at 11 bases. Germline V gene data show CDR1 as MDHEN and CDR2 as SYDVKM. J lost 9 bases, V lost 3 bases, and 4 bases had no gene match. The CDR3 length is 15 residues. CDR3 protein: CASSFPGTGGSPLHF. For the CDR3, the DNA is TGTGCCAGCAGTTTTCCCGGGACAGGGGGTTCACCCCTCCACTTT.